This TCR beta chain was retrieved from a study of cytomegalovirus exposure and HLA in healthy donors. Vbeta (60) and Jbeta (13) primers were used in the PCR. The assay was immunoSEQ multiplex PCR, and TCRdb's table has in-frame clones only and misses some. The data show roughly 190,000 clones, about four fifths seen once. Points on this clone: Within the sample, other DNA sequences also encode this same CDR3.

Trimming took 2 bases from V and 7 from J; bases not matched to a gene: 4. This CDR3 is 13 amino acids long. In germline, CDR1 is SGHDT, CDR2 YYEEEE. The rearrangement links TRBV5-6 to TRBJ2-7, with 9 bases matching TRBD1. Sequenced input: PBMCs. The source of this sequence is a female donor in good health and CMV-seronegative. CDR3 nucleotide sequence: TGTGCCAGCAGCTTACAGGGGGCGGAAGAGCAGTACTTC. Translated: CASSLQGAEEQYF. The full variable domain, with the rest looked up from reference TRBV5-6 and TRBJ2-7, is DAGVTQSPTHLIKTRGQQVTLRCSPKSGHDTVSWYQQALGQGPQFIFQYYEEEERQRGNFPDRFSGHQFPNYSSELNVNALLLGDSALYLCASSLQGAEEQYFGPGTRLTVT.